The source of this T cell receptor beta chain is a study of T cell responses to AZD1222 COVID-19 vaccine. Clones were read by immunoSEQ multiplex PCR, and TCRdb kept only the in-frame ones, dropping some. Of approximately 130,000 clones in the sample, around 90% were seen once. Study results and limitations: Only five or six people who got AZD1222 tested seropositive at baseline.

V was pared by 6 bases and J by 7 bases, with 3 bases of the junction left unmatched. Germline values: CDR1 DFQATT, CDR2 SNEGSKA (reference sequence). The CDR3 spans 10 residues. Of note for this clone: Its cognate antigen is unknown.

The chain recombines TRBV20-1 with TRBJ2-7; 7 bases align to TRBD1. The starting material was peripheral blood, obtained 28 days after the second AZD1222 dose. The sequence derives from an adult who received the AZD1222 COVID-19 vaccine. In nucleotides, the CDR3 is TGCAGTGCGGGGGACAGAGAGCAGTACTTC. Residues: CSAGDREQYF.